This T cell receptor (beta chain) comes out of a study of lymphopenia after photon versus proton radiotherapy. Trimming left V 1 base short and J 3 bases short, with 4 bases between. Germline V gives CDR1 SQVTM, CDR2 ANQGSEA. CDR3 length: 12 amino acids. This clone has just one count. Its antigen is unidentified. Sequencing was performed with immunoSEQ multiplex PCR; in TCRdb, only in-frame clones are kept and a portion is missing. This table holds about 27,000 clones, approximately 86% found once. The study, taken as a whole, reports: Oligoclonal CD8+ Temra expansion after nadir drove photon patients' diversity drop. Better survival with proton therapy was suggested as possible, not demonstrated.

Sequenced here: peripheral blood, sampled from a patient treated with photon-based radiotherapy. This sequence originates from a man aged 50 to 59 with gastric cancer. V gene TRBV29-1 combines with J gene TRBJ2-1; unclear D gene. The CDR3 loop is CSVEGHYNEQFF. The CDR3 DNA sequence: TGCAGCGTTGAAGGACACTACAATGAGCAGTTCTTC.